This note documents a single T cell receptor beta chain sequence. Its antigen target is currently unknown. No much larger clonotype is one base removed from it; base qualities were not supplied. A single peripheral blood draw of around 0.11 L on average was collected from each donor into heparinised tubes. A BD FACSAria II was used to sort naive, central memory, regulatory and stem cell-like memory CD4+ T cells with a panel that included CD45RO, CCR7, CD25, CD127, CD95 and CD27. A purity above 98% was achieved for all sorted populations. PBMCs were separated immediately by Lymphoprep density gradient centrifugation and were stained directly, without being cultured. To minimize batch effects, samples were stained and sorted in pairs, one healthy donor with one patient per experiment. The High Capacity cDNA Reverse Transcription Kit was used to reverse transcribe all of the isolated RNA, meaning that expressed TCRB transcripts were what got sequenced. Deep immunoSEQ sequencing was applied to naive, central memory and regulatory T cell samples, giving an average of roughly 3.6 million total reads per sample. After sorted cells were lysed in RLT buffer, RNA was extracted with DNase-treated RNeasy Micro or Mini kits, with the choice depending on cell number. Each cell subset was processed on its own to prevent cross-contamination, while patient and healthy donor samples were processed together. The immunoSEQ multiplex PCR was used to amplify TCRB sequences from cDNA, generating 87-bp fragments that spanned the CDR3 region. Sequencing of the amplicons was performed on the Illumina HiSeq platform. Concerning the study's data processing: PCR bias was computationally corrected using synthetic template baselines, reads within Hamming distance 2 were collapsed, and singletons that could not be merged were discarded. Reads were aligned against IMGT so that V, D and J genes, CDR3 length and insertions or deletions at six rearrangement sites could be assigned. Within each subset, clonotype counts were normalized to sorted cell number, and only after that were true diversity and Gini coefficients computed with the tcR R package. Repertoire sharing was quantified using the overlap coefficient calculated on TCRB nucleotide sequences. TCRdb mirrors the immuneACCESS table, restricted to in-frame sequences. Some clones are absent from its copies; in checked studies, under half trace to an unresolved V gene, and the reason for the others is unknown. For V, J and clone size, that table is used; D and trimming come from the DNA. This sample comprises 300,000 to 400,000 clones, around 9% of them detected only once. Clones ranked in the top ten supply roughly 1% of the sample.

V sheds 5 bases and J sheds 3 bases, leaving 8 bases between their ends. The germline V gene encodes CDR1 SGHDN and CDR2 FVKESK. CDR3 length: 12 amino acids, cysteine to phenylalanine. Only the CDR3 DNA stays, 36 bases, in frame from base 1. This record comes from a study of beta chain features in type 1 diabetes (dated by TCRdb to between 2017 and 2018). About the investigation overall: Patients and healthy donors did not differ in mean age, gender distribution, total cell number or subset yield. The study compared TCRB repertoires of sorted circulating CD4+ T cell subsets between recently diagnosed type 1 diabetes patients and matched healthy donors. Naive and central memory subsets were obtained from all 30 or so donors, but regulatory and stem cell-like memory subsets were isolated from only 8 patients and roughly eight healthy donors. A total of 85 million to 110 million sorted cells were examined across all samples, and RNA yield correlated strongly with the number of cells per subset. Study-wide conclusions, independent of this receptor: Sequencing cDNA rather than genomic DNA could over-represent highly expressing activated cells, although activation and CD3 levels did not differ between groups. Only small numbers of individuals were included in the HLA sub-analyses, which left unresolved whether HLA type had any influence on TCRB rearrangement. A moderate but significant shortening of TCRB CDR3 length was observed in type 1 diabetes patients in all four CD4+ subsets. Fewer insertions and more nucleotide deletions at VDJ recombination sites were observed in patients with type 1 diabetes, implying thymic rearrangement abnormalities. Shorter templates might be favored by PCR, yet because patient and control samples were amplified and corrected together, any such skew would affect both groups equally. The naive, central memory and regulatory TCRB repertoires appeared to resemble one another more closely among patients than among healthy donors.

Sample: central memory CD4+ T cells from blood. This chain joins TRBV14 to TRBJ2-7; a tentative D match to TRBD2 spans 5 bases. The clonotype comes from a man aged 30 to 45 with type 1 diabetes. CDR3 loop: CASSGTSYEQYF. The sequenced DNA: TGTGCCAGCAGCGGCACTAGCTACGAGCAGTACTTC.